The 20 T cell receptor beta chains presented below share a single source sample, sequenced in a study of STAT5B mutations in CD4+ large granular lymphocyte leukemia. Sequencing was performed with immunoSEQ multiplex PCR; in TCRdb, only in-frame clones are kept and a portion is missing. Of 20,000 to 25,000 clones in the sample, 65% to 80% were seen once. Material: CD4+ T cells from blood buffy coats. Source of these receptors: a human donor in good health.

The sample holds one count of this clone. The rearrangement joins TRBV6-6 to TRBJ1-2; D might be TRBD1 (6 bases). CDR1 is MNHNY and CDR2 is SVGAGI in the germline V gene (reference sequence). The ends were cut back, 6 bases at V and 6 bases at J, with 17 bases in the middle. The length of the CDR3 is 14 residues. DNA for the CDR3: TGTGCCAGCAGCCGCACCCGGGGGCGGAATGGCTACACCTTC. It translates to CASSRTRGRNGYTF.

This chain connects TRBV5-1 to TRBJ1-5, with TRBD1 identical over 7 bases. CDR1 and CDR2 from the germline V gene are SGHRS and YFSETQ. This CDR3 has 14 residues. V gave up 4 bases and J gave up 7 bases; unmatched junction bases: 8. The CDR3 DNA sequence: TGCGCCAGCAGCCCAGATACAGGGGACCAGCCCCAGCATTTT. The encoded protein is CASSPDTGDQPQHF. The full variable domain, in which reference TRBV5-1 and TRBJ1-5 provide the parts outside the CDR3, is KAGVTQTPRYLIKTRGQQVTLSCSPISGHRSVSWYQQTPGQGLQFLFEYFSETQRNKGNFPGRFSGRQFSNSRSEMNVSTLELGDSALYLCASSPDTGDQPQHFGDGTRLSIL.

This chain uses TRBV2 with TRBJ2-7; weak D call: TRBD2 (5 bases). Trimming removed 4 bases from V and 3 bases from J, with 7 bases in between. CDR1 is SNHLY, CDR2 FYNNEI, per germline. The CDR3 consists of 12 residues. The CDR3 DNA follows: TGTGCCAGCAGTGTCGGGAACTACGAGCAGTACTTC. It is translated as CASSVGNYEQYF.

The V call is TRBV25-1, the J call TRBJ2-7; 12 nucleotides match TRBD1. The germline gives CDR1 MGHDK, CDR2 SYGVNS. There are 17 residues in the CDR3. J was trimmed by 5 bases and V by 7 bases; bases with no gene match: 15. This CDR3 is CASNMSKSRDRGHEQYF. The CDR3 nucleotides are TGTGCCAGCAACATGAGTAAATCCCGGGACAGGGGGCACGAGCAGTACTTC.

This clone has a handful of counts. V gene TRBV7-2 combines with J gene TRBJ2-6; TRBD2 aligns across 12 bases. The V gene end was trimmed by 3 bases and the J gene end by 1 base; junction bases not matched to a gene: 7. Germline V gene lookup returns CDR1 SGHTA and CDR2 FQGNSA. The CDR3 runs 19 residues. CDR3 in amino acids: CASSFLAGGRGSGANVLTF. The CDR3 DNA is TGTGCCAGCAGCTTTCTAGCGGGAGGGCGTGGGTCTGGGGCCAACGTCCTGACTTTC.

V gene TRBV28 combines with J gene TRBJ1-3; 8 positions agree with TRBD1. Germline CDR1 is MDHEN and CDR2 is SYDVKM. The junction had 11 bases not matched to a gene; V was cut back by 6 bases and J by 4 bases. The CDR3 is 16 amino acids. In DNA form, the CDR3 reads TGTGCCAGCAGCTCCCTCAGGGGGCCGGCGGGAAACACCATATATTTT. This sequence encodes CASSSLRGPAGNTIYF.

The chain links TRBV7-9 to TRBJ2-7, with 8 bases fitting TRBD1. V was clipped by 4 bases and J by 6 bases; unmatched bases: 8. CDR1 is SEHNR, CDR2 FQNEAQ, per germline (reference sequence). CDR3 size: 14 residues. The chain's CDR3 is CASSSRTGTLEQYF. The DNA of the CDR3 is TGTGCCAGCAGCTCCCGGACAGGGACCCTCGAGCAGTACTTC.

V gene TRBV7-2 combines with J gene TRBJ2-5; D is perhaps TRBD1 or TRBD2 (6 bases each). Germline-derived CDR1 and CDR2 are SGHTA and FQGNSA. This CDR3 contains 15 residues. Deletions cut 2 bases from V and 1 base from J, with 11 bases between. The CDR3 loop is CASSLLGGRQETQYF. CDR3 nucleotide sequence: TGTGCCAGCAGCTTATTGGGGGGCCGCCAAGAGACCCAGTACTTC.

The CDR3 loop reads CASSSTSSGRRQETQYF. As DNA, the CDR3 is TGTGCCAGCAGCTCCACCTCCTCGGGACGGAGGCAAGAGACCCAGTACTTC. V gene TRBV7-2 combines with J gene TRBJ2-5, with D tentatively TRBD1 or TRBD2 (5 bases each). This CDR3 is 17 amino acids long. V was pared by 4 bases and J by 2 bases, with 20 bases between. Germline lookup yields CDR1 SGHTA and CDR2 FQGNSA.

The chain combines TRBV4-1 with TRBJ2-7; 9 bases are shared with TRBD2. CDR1 and CDR2 from the germline V gene are MGHRA and YSYEKL. The CDR3 loop spans 14 amino acids. V gave up 7 bases and J gave up 5 bases; unmatched junction bases: 9. CDR3 coding DNA: TGCGCCAGCAAAAGGGCTAGCGGGATGGACGAGCAGTACTTC. Protein product: CASKRASGMDEQYF.

The chain recombines TRBV11-3 with TRBJ2-5; tentatively, D is TRBD1 (7 bases). Looked up from germline, CDR1 is SGHNT and CDR2 is YENEEA. This CDR3 has 15 residues. V lost 5 bases to trimming and J lost 7 bases, with 20 bases between them. CDR3 DNA sequence: TGTGCCAGCAGCCCCCCGACAGGGAGGTCCGGGACCCAGTACTTC. It specifies CASSPPTGRSGTQYF.

J is TRBJ1-2 and V is TRBV5-6, with 7 bases matching TRBD1. The ends lost 4 bases at V and 1 base at J; junction bases unmatched: 7. Germline CDR1 and CDR2: SGHDT and YYEEEE. The CDR3 is 15 residues long. The CDR3 nucleotides are TGTGCCAGCAGCCCTGGCGCAGGGGGTAACTATGGCTACACCTTC. Translating gives CASSPGAGGNYGYTF.

This chain links TRBV7-3 with TRBJ1-3; 7 bases align to TRBD1. Per germline, CDR1 SGHTA and CDR2 FQGTGA. CDR3 length: 15 amino acids. The J segment lost 4 bases and the V segment lost 0 bases, leaving 3 bases of the junction unmatched. The CDR3 DNA follows: TGTGCCAGCAGCTTAACTCCGACAGGGGGAAACACCATATATTTT. It codes for CASSLTPTGGNTIYF.

This clone was seen a single time. The chain combines TRBV4-1 with TRBJ2-3; D is uncertain. CDR3 length: 14 amino acids. Germline CDR1 MGHRA, CDR2 YSYEKL. V lost 0 bases, J lost 9 bases, and 13 bases lay in between. CDR3 sequence (DNA): TGCGCCAGCAGCCAAGAAGGTTTAGGGATAACGCAGTATTTT. Amino acids: CASSQEGLGITQYF.

This clone was detected only a few times. The chain couples TRBV4-3 to TRBJ2-5, with 8 bases aligning to TRBD1. CDR3 length equals 16 residues. V lost 3 bases and J lost 4; bases outside the gene matches: 10. Germline V gene sequence: CDR1 LGHNA, CDR2 YSLEER. CDR3 DNA sequence: TGCGCCAGCAGCCAGACCTTTGGACAGGGAGGAGAGACCCAGTACTTC. This sequence encodes CASSQTFGQGGETQYF.

The chain combines TRBV7-9 with TRBJ2-7, with D unclear. V gave up 2 bases and J gave up 6 bases, with 5 bases separating them. The CDR3 has 11 residues. The germline CDR1 and CDR2 sequences are SEHNR and FQNEAQ (reference sequence). CDR3 DNA sequence: TGTGCCAGCAGCTTAACCTTCGAGCAGTACTTC. This translates into CASSLTFEQYF. The full variable domain, with the rest looked up from reference TRBV7-9 and TRBJ2-7, is DTGVSQNPRHKITKRGQNVTFRCDPISEHNRLYWYRQTLGQGPEFLTYFQNEAQLEKSRLLSDRFSAERPKGSFSTLEIQRTEQGDSAMYLCASSLTFEQYFGPGTRLTVT.

The V and J genes are TRBV7-9 and TRBJ2-7, with D possibly matching TRBD2 (5 bases). CDR3 length: 14 amino acids. Germline V gives CDR1 SEHNR, CDR2 FQNEAQ (reference sequence). Trimming stripped 5 bases from V and 7 bases from J, with 18 bases between. The CDR3 sequence is CASSRPGEGAEQYF. CDR3 in DNA: TGTGCCAGCAGCCGACCGGGTGAGGGTGCGGAGCAGTACTTC.

The chain links TRBV4-1 to TRBJ2-1; the D gene is possibly TRBD1 (6 bases). The CDR3 has 14 residues. Trimming removed 5 bases from V and 8 bases from J, with 16 bases in between. Germline V gene lookup returns CDR1 MGHRA and CDR2 YSYEKL. Here the CDR3 reads CASSGQSGYDEQFF. The CDR3, as DNA: TGCGCCAGCAGCGGACAGTCGGGGTACGATGAGCAGTTCTTC.

This clone was seen only once. This rearrangement joins TRBV5-6 to TRBJ1-3; D not resolved. Germline V lookup: CDR1 SGHDT, CDR2 YYEEEE. The V end lost 4 bases, the J end lost 2 bases, and 16 bases lay between the germline ends. CDR3 length equals 16 residues. This CDR3 is CASSKKVDGTGNTIYF. CDR3 DNA: TGTGCCAGCAGCAAGAAGGTCGACGGGACTGGAAACACCATATATTTT.

In its sample, this clone ranks as medium-sized. The chain employs TRBV7-2 and TRBJ1-4; D gene ambiguous. In germline, CDR1 is SGHTA, CDR2 FQGNSA. Trimming took 2 bases from V and 8 from J, leaving 12 bases between them. The CDR3 is made up of 14 amino acids. The DNA for the CDR3 is TGTGCCAGCAGCTTACGGAGGGAGGACGAAAAACTGTTTTTT. Translated, it gives CASSLRREDEKLFF. The variable domain in full, with the rest retrieved from reference TRBV7-2 and TRBJ1-4, is GAGVSQSPSNKVTEKGKDVELRCDPISGHTALYWYRQSLGQGLEFLIYFQGNSAPDKSGLPSDRFSAERTGGSVSTLTIQRTQQEDSAVYLCASSLRREDEKLFFGSGTQLSVL.